Below, 3 T cell receptor beta chains from the same sample are listed, as sequenced in a study of OX40 agonist ivuxolimab in advanced cancers. TCRdb's table, derived via immunoSEQ multiplex PCR, lists solely in-frame clones and lacks some. The table has about 70,000 clones, about four fifths seen once. Sequencing was performed on CD4+ or CD8+ T cells sorted from blood, taken in a trial of the OX40 agonist ivuxolimab. These receptors all come from an adult with an advanced solid tumor such as melanoma, head and neck, liver or kidney cancer.

This clone was seen only once. The chain links TRBV2 to TRBJ2-2, with D possibly being TRBD1 or TRBD2 (5 bases each). This CDR3 contains 18 residues. CDR1 is SNHLY and CDR2 is FYNNEI in the germline V gene. Trimming took 2 bases from V and 6 from J, leaving 22 bases between them. Written as DNA, the CDR3 is TGTGCCAGCAGTGAAATCCGGGACCTACAGAGGGGCGCCGGGGAGCTGTTTTTT. This translates into CASSEIRDLQRGAGELFF.

This clone was seen a few times. The chain combines TRBV5-1 with TRBJ2-7, with TRBD2 as a possible D gene (6 bases). CDR1 and CDR2 from the germline V gene are SGHRS and YFSETQ. The germline V and J ends were trimmed by 6 bases and 7 bases, with 26 bases remaining between them. The CDR3 has 16 residues. The CDR3 DNA sequence: TGCGCCAGCAAGTACTCATTGACGGGCTCCCGGGAGGAGCAGTACTTC. Residues: CASKYSLTGSREEQYF.

The chain combines TRBV2 with TRBJ1-1, with D possibly being TRBD1 (5 bases). The CDR3 consists of 14 residues. CDR1 is SNHLY and CDR2 is FYNNEI in the germline V gene. The ends were cut back, 7 bases at V and 1 base at J, with 13 bases in the middle. The CDR3 nucleotides are TGTGCCAGCATTCTAGGGGACTGGAACACTGAAGCTTTCTTT. Amino acids: CASILGDWNTEAFF.